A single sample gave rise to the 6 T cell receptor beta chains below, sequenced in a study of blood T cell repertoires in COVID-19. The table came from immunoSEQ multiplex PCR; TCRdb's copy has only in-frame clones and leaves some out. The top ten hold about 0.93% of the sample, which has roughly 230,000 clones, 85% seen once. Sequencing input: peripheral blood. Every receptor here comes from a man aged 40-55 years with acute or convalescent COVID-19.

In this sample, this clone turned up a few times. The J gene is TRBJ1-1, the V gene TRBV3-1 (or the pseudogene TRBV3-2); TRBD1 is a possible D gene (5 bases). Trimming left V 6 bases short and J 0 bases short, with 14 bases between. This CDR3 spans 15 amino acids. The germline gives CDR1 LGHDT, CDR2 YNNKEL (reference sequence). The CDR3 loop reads CASRALDRMNTEAFF. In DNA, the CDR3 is TGTGCCAGCAGGGCCCTCGACAGAATGAACACTGAAGCTTTCTTT.

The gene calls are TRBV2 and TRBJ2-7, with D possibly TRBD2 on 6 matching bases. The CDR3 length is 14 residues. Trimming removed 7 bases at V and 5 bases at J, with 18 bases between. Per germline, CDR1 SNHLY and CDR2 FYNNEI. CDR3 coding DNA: TGTGCCAGCACCGAGCATGGGGGGACGAACGAGCAGTACTTC. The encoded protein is CASTEHGGTNEQYF.

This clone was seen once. CDR3 loop: CASSSDRKGALHF. CDR3 nucleotides: TGTGCCAGCAGCTCGGACAGGAAAGGCGCCCTCCACTTT. This sequence joins TRBV5-6 and TRBJ1-6, with TRBD1 matching 7 bases. Trimming removed 3 bases from V and 14 bases from J; junction bases left unmatched: 8. There are 13 residues in the CDR3. Germline CDR1 is SGHDT and CDR2 is YYEEEE. Full variable domain (rest looked up from reference TRBV5-6 and TRBJ1-6): DAGVTQSPTHLIKTRGQQVTLRCSPKSGHDTVSWYQQALGQGPQFIFQYYEEEERQRGNFPDRFSGHQFPNYSSELNVNALLLGDSALYLCASSSDRKGALHFGNGTRLTVT.

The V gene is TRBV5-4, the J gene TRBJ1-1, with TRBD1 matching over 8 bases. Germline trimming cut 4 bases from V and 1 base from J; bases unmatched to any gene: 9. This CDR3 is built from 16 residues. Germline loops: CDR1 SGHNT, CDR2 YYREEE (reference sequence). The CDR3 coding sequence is TGTGCCAGCAGCCTATGGCAGGGGGCCGCGAACACTGAAGCTTTCTTT. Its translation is CASSLWQGAANTEAFF.

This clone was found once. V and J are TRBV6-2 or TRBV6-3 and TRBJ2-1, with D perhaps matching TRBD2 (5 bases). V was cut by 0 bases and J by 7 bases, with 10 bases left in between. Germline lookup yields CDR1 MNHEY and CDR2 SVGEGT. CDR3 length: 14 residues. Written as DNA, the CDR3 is TGTGCCAGCAGTTACTCCTTGGGAGCGAATGAGCAGTTCTTC. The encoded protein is CASSYSLGANEQFF.

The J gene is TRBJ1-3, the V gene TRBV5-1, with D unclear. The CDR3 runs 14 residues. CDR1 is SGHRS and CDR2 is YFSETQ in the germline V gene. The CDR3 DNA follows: TGCGCGACCAAGGAGGACCCGGGAGGAAACACCATATATTTT. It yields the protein CATKEDPGGNTIYF.